Listed below are T cell receptor beta chains from one sample, sequenced in a study of spatial heterogeneity in lung cancer. One entry per CDR3 protein, called by TCRdb with MiXCR from the 5' RACE reads. The sample yields some 35,000 distinct CDR3 sequences, more than 6.5% seen once. The starting material was PBMCs, obtained at follow-up. The receptors shown here come from a male donor with early-stage non-small cell lung cancer. Each CDR3 is given with its conserved first and last residue. Each record gives: V gene, J gene, D gene, clone size, CDR3 DNA, CDR3 protein. A D gene is named only where the DNA matches it firmly. For some rows the clone size is stated as once, few or many, or as a class when expanded; others skip it.

TRBV19	TRBJ2-1	TRBD1	many	TGTGCCAGCGGGACAGTGGGCGAGCAGTTCTTC	CASGTVGEQFF
TRBV20-1	TRBJ1-2	-	many	TGCAGTGGGCAGGCAGACTATGGCTACACCTTC	CSGQADYGYTF
TRBV7-6	TRBJ2-2	TRBD1	many	TGTGCCAGCAGCTTAAGATCCGGGACAGGTGCCGGGGAGCTGTTTTTT	CASSLRSGTGAGELFF
TRBV3-1	TRBJ1-6	-	few	TGTGCCAGCAGCCAAATTCAGCGTAATTCACCCCTCCACTTT	CASSQIQRNSPLHF
TRBV9	TRBJ1-2	-	many	TGTGCCAGCCAAGGAGCTAACTATGGCTACACCTTC	CASQGANYGYTF
TRBV30	TRBJ2-2	-	-	TGTGCCTGGGCCGGGACGCAAAACACCGGGGAGCTGTTTTTT	CAWAGTQNTGELFF
TRBV25-1	TRBJ2-3	-	many	TGTGCCAGCAGTGACGACAGGTCGGATACGCAGTATTTT	CASSDDRSDTQYF
TRBV6-6	TRBJ1-1	-	many	TGTGCCAGCAAGGGATCGGAGGGCGGCACTGAAGCTTTCTTT	CASKGSEGGTEAFF
TRBV13	TRBJ2-7	-	many	TGTGCCAGCAGTCCCCCCCAGGGGTCGTTCCACGAGCAGTACTTC	CASSPPQGSFHEQYF
TRBV12-3/TRBV12-4	TRBJ1-2	-	many	TGTGCCAGCAGTTTAGGTGGCTACACCTTC	CASSLGGYTF
TRBV20-1	TRBJ1-5	-	many	TGCAGTGCTAGACAACCCGGGGGGAATGGCAATCAGCCCCAGCATTTT	CSARQPGGNGNQPQHF
TRBV18	TRBJ2-5	TRBD2	many	TGTGCCAGCTCGATTACACTAGCGCCGAACCAAGAGACCCAGTACTTC	CASSITLAPNQETQYF
TRBV11-2	TRBJ1-1	-	many	TGTGCCAGCAGCTCCCAGGGCAAAGCTTTCTTT	CASSSQGKAFF
TRBV3-1	TRBJ2-5	-	many	TGTGCCAGCAGCCAAGATGGTGGTGACCGCCAAAAAGAGACCCAGTACTTC	CASSQDGGDRQKETQYF
TRBV7-6	TRBJ2-2	-	many	TGTGCCAGCAGCGCTGGTACCTCGAACACCGGGGAGCTGTTTTTT	CASSAGTSNTGELFF
TRBV6-5	TRBJ2-1	TRBD1	many	TGTGCCAGCAGTTACTCGAAGGGGGCCCCCCTCTACAATGAGCAGTTCTTC	CASSYSKGAPLYNEQFF
TRBV6-5	TRBJ1-1	-	-	TGTGCCAGCAGTTCTCAAGTGAACACTGAAGCTTTCTTT	CASSSQVNTEAFF
TRBV6-5	TRBJ1-3	TRBD1	many	TGTGCCAGCAGTCCCCAGGGGGCTGCTGGAAACACCATATATTTT	CASSPQGAAGNTIYF
TRBV11-1	TRBJ2-1	-	few	TGTGCCAGCAGCTCGACGAGGGTCTACAATGAGCAGTTCTTC	CASSSTRVYNEQFF
TRBV29-1	TRBJ1-1	-	many	TGCAGCGTGGACCAAACCGGGACTGAAGCTTTCTTT	CSVDQTGTEAFF
TRBV9	TRBJ1-2	-	-	TGTGCCAGCAGCGTAGACGAGCGCTATGGCTACACCTTC	CASSVDERYGYTF
TRBV27	TRBJ1-4	TRBD1	few	TGTGCCAGCAGCACAGGGGGATGGGAAAAACTGTTTTTT	CASSTGGWEKLFF
TRBV6-5	TRBJ2-3	-	many	TGTGCCAGCAGTTACTCGGGCGGGGGCACAGATACGCAGTATTTT	CASSYSGGGTDTQYF
TRBV20-1	TRBJ1-5	TRBD1	many	TGCAGTGCTACCGGGACAGCAAATAGCAATCAGCCCCAGCATTTT	CSATGTANSNQPQHF
TRBV28	TRBJ1-2	TRBD1	many	TGTGCCAGCACCACAGGGGCCCGGAGATATGGCTACACCTTC	CASTTGARRYGYTF
TRBV5-8	TRBJ2-1	-	many	TGTGCCAGCAGTCACAAGGTTAATGAGCAGTTCTTC	CASSHKVNEQFF
TRBV28	TRBJ1-5	-	many	TGTGCCAGCAGTCCAGGGGAAGCGGATCAGCCCCAGCATTTT	CASSPGEADQPQHF
TRBV18	TRBJ2-3	-	many	TGTGCCAGCTCACCACTAGCGGACACAGATACGCAGTATTTT	CASSPLADTDTQYF
TRBV7-6	TRBJ1-1	-	many	TGTGCCAGCAGCTTATCGACAGACACTGAAGCTTTCTTT	CASSLSTDTEAFF
TRBV27	TRBJ2-3	-	few	TGTGCCAGCAGTTTACTAACCGCTAGCACAGATACGCAGTATTTT	CASSLLTASTDTQYF
TRBV4-1	TRBJ2-1	-	many	TGCGCCAGCAGCCAAGATGGGGGGAATTACAATGAGCAGTTCTTC	CASSQDGGNYNEQFF
TRBV27	TRBJ2-3	TRBD2	many	TGTGCCAGCAGCCGCGGGACTAGCGGCACAGATACGCAGTATTTT	CASSRGTSGTDTQYF
TRBV2	TRBJ2-7	-	few	TGTGCCAGCAGTGAGTCTAGCATCGGGGACTACGAGCAGTACTTC	CASSESSIGDYEQYF
TRBV10-3	TRBJ2-1	TRBD2	many	TGTGCCATCAGTGAGTCGGGACTAGCGGCGAATGAGCAGTTCTTC	CAISESGLAANEQFF
TRBV29-1	TRBJ1-4	-	-	TGCAGCGTCATTGAAGCCCCAGACGAAAAACTGTTTTTT	CSVIEAPDEKLFF
TRBV24-1	TRBJ2-1	-	many	TGTGCCACCAGTGACCCCGGGACGGAAAACAATGAGCAGTTCTTC	CATSDPGTENNEQFF
TRBV28	TRBJ2-7	TRBD2	few	TGTGCCAGCAGTTTAGCGGGGGTGATCTACGAGCAGTACTTC	CASSLAGVIYEQYF